These 21 T cell receptor beta chains came from one sample sequenced in a study of tissue T cells after allogeneic stem cell transplantation. Generated by immunoSEQ multiplex PCR, the TCRdb table keeps only in-frame clones and is missing some. Seen here are more than 5,500 clones, roughly 44% observed once, and the top ten hold around an eighth. This sample's time point: mouse harvest day 14 after allogeneic transplant. Each mouse received 10^7 T-cell-depleted marrow cells plus 10^6 splenic CD5+ T cells by tail vein. Material: gut tissue. The receptor set was obtained from a female BALB/c mouse given C57BL/6 T cells with graft-versus-host disease after an allogeneic hematopoietic cell transplant.

In regard to this clone: Gene names are mouse gene names. Read coverage stops 1 residue before the CDR3 terminus; the germline J gene supplies the remainder. This chain joins TRBV26 and TRBJ2-4, with D uncertain. V lost 2 bases, J lost 0 bases, and 6 bases lay in between. Germline V gives CDR1 KGHPV, CDR2 FQNQEV (reference sequence). There are 14 residues in the CDR3. The sequenced CDR3 bases are TGTGCCAGCAGTCTGCTCAATAGTCAAAACACCTTGTAC. Its protein product is CASSLLNSQNTLY. The whole CDR3 is CASSLLNSQNTLYF.

This clone was observed a handful of times. Gene names and germline refer to mouse. The CDR3 loop reads CASSDAKGTSQNTLYF. Partial CDR3 DNA: TGTGCCAGCAGTGATGCGAAGGGGACTAGTCAAAACACCTTGTAC. This chain joins TRBV13-1 and TRBJ2-4; TRBD2 is a possible D gene (6 bases). From the germline J gene comes the end of the CDR3, since the read stops 1 residue before it. With 0 bases removed from V and 0 bases from J, the gap between germline ends came to 11 bases. CDR3 length: 16 residues. Germline assignment: CDR1 NSHNY and CDR2 SYGAGN.

Note on this clone: The gene names given are mouse names. The read terminates 1 residue ahead of where the CDR3 ends, so the germline J gene completes it. The chain is built from TRBV15 and TRBJ2-1; D may be TRBD2 (6 bases). This CDR3 spans 14 amino acids. Trimming pared 0 bases from V and 3 bases from J, leaving 6 bases between. Germline CDR1 and CDR2: SGHND and FRSKSL. The covered CDR3 bases are TGTGCCAGCAGTTTAGCTGGGGGCTATGCTGAGCAGTTC. This codes for CASSLAGGYAEQF. The CDR3 as a whole reads CASSLAGGYAEQFF.

Points on this clone: The germline and genes are mouse ones. The read terminates 1 residue before the CDR3 end, so the remaining end is supplied by the germline J gene. This chain joins TRBV20 and TRBJ1-3; 8 positions match TRBD1. V lost 1 base, J lost 3 bases, and 2 bases stayed unmatched. Germline V gives CDR1 GFQATS, CDR2 STVNSAI. The CDR3 runs to 14 residues. CDR3 in amino acids: CGARGQGFGNTLYF. The DNA read from the CDR3 is TGTGGTGCTAGGGGACAGGGGTTTGGAAATACGCTCTAT.

Remarks on this clone: Genes and germline come from the mouse. Sequencing ends 1 residue short of the CDR3 end; the germline J gene provides the rest. The rearrangement links TRBV26 to TRBJ1-6; 9 nucleotides line up with TRBD1. TRBJ1-6 is noted as an ORF with a role that remains uncertain. The CDR3 length is 13 residues. Germline V lookup: CDR1 KGHPV, CDR2 FQNQEV (reference sequence). V lost 4 bases, J lost 10 bases, and 2 bases stayed unmatched. The CDR3 loop reads CASSRGQGSPLYF. The sequenced part of the CDR3 DNA is TGTGCCAGCAGTCGGGGACAGGGATCGCCCCTCTAC.

This clone was counted only a few times. Gene names and germline refer to mouse. The CDR3 extends 1 residue past the end of the read, so its final part is completed from the germline J gene. The chain is built from TRBV1 and TRBJ1-1, with unresolved D. The CDR3 covers 13 residues. The V and J ends lost 0 bases and 4 bases respectively, with 6 bases between them. Germline V gene lookup returns CDR1 NSQYPW and CDR2 LRSPGD (reference sequence). The sequenced part of the CDR3 DNA is TGCACCTGCAGTGCAGATAGAGGCACAGAAGTCTTC. Translated: CTCSADRGTEVF. The full-length CDR3 reads as CTCSADRGTEVFF.

Regarding this clone: The gene names given are mouse names. The CDR3 end is not reached by the read, which stops 1 residue before it; the germline J gene fills it in. This chain joins TRBV26 and TRBJ1-4; D is unclear. Germline V gives CDR1 KGHPV, CDR2 FQNQEV (reference sequence). This CDR3 spans 14 amino acids. V dropped 2 bases and J dropped 0 bases, with 4 bases sitting between them. The sequenced CDR3 bases are TGTGCCAGCAGTCTGACAATTTCCAACGAAAGATTATTT. Its protein is CASSLTISNERLF. The whole CDR3 reads CASSLTISNERLFF.

This clone was counted a few times. The genes are named according to mouse. The read comes to an end 1 residue before the CDR3 does, leaving the germline J gene to fill in the end. V gene TRBV23 combines with J gene TRBJ2-4; TRBD2 was called by the table and not checked on the DNA. Germline loops: CDR1 KGHTA, CDR2 FQNQQP. The CDR3 loop spans 16 amino acids. CDR3 sequence reads: CSSSQSLGGRGNTLYF. CDR3 DNA (partial): TGCTCCAGCAGTCAATCGCTGGGGGGGCGCGGGAACACCTTGTAC.

As concerns this clone: Germline and genes here are mouse. Read coverage stops 1 residue before the CDR3 terminus; the germline J gene supplies the remainder. The V call is TRBV24, the J call TRBJ1-4, with 10 positions matching TRBD1. The CDR3 covers 13 residues. The ends lost 6 bases at V and 5 bases at J; junction bases unmatched: 0. Germline V CDR1 and CDR2: KGHTA, FRNEEI. CDR3 bases read: TGTGCCAGCAGGGACAGGGGGAACGAAAGATTATTT. It yields the protein CASRDRGNERLF. The full CDR3 protein is CASRDRGNERLFF.

Worth noting for this clone: Gene names follow the mouse nomenclature. The read stops 1 residue short of the end of the CDR3; the missing end is completed from the germline J gene. J is TRBJ1-1 and V is TRBV23. The CDR3 is made up of 14 amino acids. In germline, CDR1 is KGHTA, CDR2 FQNQQP. This CDR3 is CSSSQLQGGPEVFF. The sequenced CDR3 bases are TGCTCCAGCAGTCAACTTCAGGGGGGCCCAGAAGTCTTC.

As concerns this clone: The genes are named according to mouse. The read gets to within 1 residue of the CDR3 end, and the germline J gene fills in the rest. The chain has TRBV13-1 and TRBJ2-7, with 8 bases aligning to TRBD1. V lost 1 base and J lost 7; bases outside the gene matches: 4. From germline, CDR1 is NSHNY and CDR2 SYGAGN. The CDR3 has 13 amino acids. The CDR3 is CASSDQGAGEQYF. CDR3 DNA, as far as it was read: TGTGCCAGCAGTGATCAGGGGGCCGGGGAACAGTAC.

A note on this clone: The genes and germline here are from mouse. The read terminates 1 residue before the CDR3 end, so the remaining end is supplied by the germline J gene. This rearrangement joins TRBV12-1 to TRBJ1-2, with TRBD1 matching 7 bases. The junction had 1 base not matched to a gene; V was cut back by 1 base and J by 3 bases. Germline V gives CDR1 SGHSN, CDR2 HYEKVE. The CDR3 length is 13 residues. The covered CDR3 bases are TGTGCCAGCTCTCTACAGGGGTACTCCGACTACACC. Its protein product is CASSLQGYSDYT. The whole CDR3 is CASSLQGYSDYTF.

With respect to this clone: Gene and germline names: mouse. The missing CDR3 end, 1 residue past where the read stops, is filled in from the germline J gene. The genes are TRBV3 and TRBJ1-3; D gene uncertain. Trimming stripped 4 bases from V and 2 bases from J, with 9 bases between. The CDR3 runs 14 residues. Germline CDR1 is SNHLY and CDR2 is FYNGKV (reference sequence). The CDR3 loop is CASSSRGPGNTLYF. CDR3 bases read: TGTGCCAGCAGCTCCAGAGGGCCTGGAAATACGCTCTAT.

This clone was counted a single time. Gene names and germline match the mouse. The read finishes 1 residue shy of the CDR3 end, and the germline J gene is used to complete it. The chain couples TRBV30 to TRBJ2-3; 7 bases fit TRBD1. This CDR3 spans 15 amino acids. Germline CDR1 and CDR2: SQVVS and ANEGSEA. The J segment lost 2 bases and the V segment lost 0 bases, leaving 5 bases of the junction unmatched. CDR3 in amino acids: CSSRDPRGTAETLYF. Partial CDR3 DNA: TGTAGTTCTAGAGATCCCAGGGGGACTGCAGAAACGCTGTAT.

In regard to this clone: Germline and genes here are mouse. From the germline J gene comes the end of the CDR3, since the read stops 1 residue before it. The chain couples TRBV23 to TRBJ2-2; the table calls TRBD1, which could not be checked here. CDR1 and CDR2 (germline): KGHTA, FQNQQP. The length of the CDR3 is 15 residues. CDR3 protein: CSSSQSPSNTGQLYF. Incomplete CDR3 DNA: TGCTCCAGCAGTCAATCTCCATCAAACACCGGGCAGCTCTAC.

Regarding this clone: Gene labels here are mouse ones. The CDR3 goes on 1 residue after the read ends, and that part is filled in from the germline J gene. The chain joins TRBV26 to TRBJ2-2; 11 bases are shared with TRBD2. CDR3 size: 16 residues. The germline V gene has CDR1 KGHPV and CDR2 FQNQEV (reference sequence). Trimming at V came to 6 bases and at J to 2 bases, leaving 5 bases not matched to a gene. The CDR3 region is CASSPDWGGNTGQLYF. CDR3 bases read: TGTGCCAGCAGCCCTGACTGGGGGGGGAACACCGGGCAGCTCTAC.

As to this clone: The genes and germline here are from mouse. The CDR3 is CASGTDNYAEQFF. The part of the CDR3 DNA that was read is TGTGCCAGCGGGACAGATAACTATGCTGAGCAGTTC. The chain recombines TRBV19 with TRBJ2-1, with 7 positions matching TRBD1. Read data end 1 residue before the CDR3 end; the end is taken from the germline J gene. Germline V lookup: CDR1 FNHDT, CDR2 SITEND (reference sequence). The CDR3 extends over 13 amino acids. The V segment lost 7 bases and the J segment 0 bases; nucleotides outside the gene matches: 1.

Concerning this clone: The gene names here belong to mouse. The read halts 1 residue ahead of the CDR3 end, with the missing end drawn from the germline J gene. V is TRBV19 and J is TRBJ2-1, with a possible D match to TRBD2 (6 bases). The V and J ends lost 2 bases and 1 base respectively, with 7 bases between them. This CDR3 region has 14 residues. Germline lookup yields CDR1 FNHDT and CDR2 SITEND (reference sequence). CDR3 DNA (partial): TGTGCCAGCAGTATCGGGGGGAACTATGCTGAGCAGTTC. It translates to CASSIGGNYAEQF. From start to end, the CDR3 is CASSIGGNYAEQFF.

Concerning this clone: Germline and genes here are mouse. Read data end 1 residue before the CDR3 end; the end is taken from the germline J gene. The chain combines TRBV13-2 with TRBJ2-4; 9 nucleotides align to TRBD2. Germline loops: CDR1 NNHNN, CDR2 SYGAGS (reference sequence). CDR3 length equals 16 residues. With V trimmed by 3 bases and J by 0 bases, 5 bases remained unmatched. CDR3 bases read: TGTGCCAGCGGTGTGGGCTGGGGGGGGAGTCAAAACACCTTGTAC. Protein product: CASGVGWGGSQNTLY. The complete CDR3 reads CASGVGWGGSQNTLYF.

With respect to this clone: Any gene name here is a mouse gene name. The CDR3 loop is CASSLRQSGNTLYF. The CDR3 bases that were read are TGTGCCAGCTCTCTCCGACAATCTGGAAATACGCTCTAT. J is TRBJ1-3 and V is TRBV12-2; D not certain. The read ends 1 residue before the CDR3 terminus; that terminus is restored from the germline J gene. This CDR3 has 14 residues. The V and J ends lost 0 bases and 1 base respectively, with 6 bases between them. Per germline, CDR1 SGHLS and CDR2 HYDKME.

This clone was seen only a few times. Genes and germline are mouse. The read terminates 1 residue ahead of where the CDR3 ends, so the germline J gene completes it. This chain connects TRBV12-1 to TRBJ2-5, with D perhaps matching TRBD2 (6 bases). CDR1 and CDR2 from the germline V gene are SGHSN and HYEKVE. CDR3 length equals 12 residues. The germline V and J ends were trimmed by 0 bases and 6 bases, with 6 bases remaining between them. The DNA read from the CDR3 is TGTGCCAGCTCTCTCGGGGGGGACACCCAGTAC. Its translation is CASSLGGDTQY. The full CDR3 protein is CASSLGGDTQYF.